These 7 T cell receptor beta chains were sequenced from one sample in a study of CDR3 diversity in severe acne (dated by TCRdb to between 2019 and 2020). Library preparation used PCR. Sequenced using an Illumina HiSeq 2000. TCRdb reran the public reads through fastp at Q25 and MiXCR, keeping productive beta chains. Rows merge per CDR3 protein into single entries with the most common DNA and genes. This sample is represented by tens of thousands of distinct CDR3 sequences; 45% to 55% of them were singletons. The top ten constitute around an eighth of the sample. Sequences were obtained from blood. The receptors derive from a male donor in good health, without acne.

Worth noting for this clonotype: An end of the junction differs from the germline gene, which may be a read error. The chain links TRBV10-3 to TRBJ2-7; 9 nucleotides align to TRBD2. The DNA end lines up better with TRBJ2-5; the J call may be wrong. The CDR3 contains 17 residues. Germline lookup yields CDR1 ENHRY and CDR2 SYGVKD. This chain's CDR3 is CASSYLGLALLQETQYF. CDR3 in DNA: TGTGCCAGCAGTTACCTAGGACTAGCGCTATTGCAAGAGACCCAGTACTTC.

The chain links TRBV29-1 to TRBJ1-2, with D unclear. Germline-derived CDR1 and CDR2 are SQVTM and ANQGSEA. V was trimmed by 2 bases and J by 6 bases, leaving 10 bases between them. The length of the CDR3 is 12 residues. The CDR3 DNA follows: TGCAGCGTTGAAAGAGACATCGATGGCTACACCTTC. It encodes CSVERDIDGYTF.

This clonotype was recorded at least ten times. The rearrangement joins TRBV29-1 to TRBJ2-7, with D perhaps matching TRBD1 (5 bases). Between the trimmed V and J ends, which lost 5 bases and 7 bases, there was a span of 15 bases. The CDR3 spans 12 residues. CDR1 is SQVTM, CDR2 ANQGSEA, per germline. The CDR3 region has the DNA TGCAGCGTTCTGCAGGGTTATGGGGAGCAGTACTTC. This encodes CSVLQGYGEQYF.

This clonotype was counted only a few times. The chain has TRBV2 and TRBJ1-2; possibly TRBD1 for D (5 bases). The length of the CDR3 is 15 residues. CDR1 SNHLY and CDR2 FYNNEI come from the germline V gene. V shed 5 bases and J shed 4 bases, with 17 bases lying between them. The CDR3 protein is CASSPPTDTLYGYTF. DNA for the CDR3: TGTGCCAGCAGTCCTCCCACGGACACCCTCTATGGCTACACCTTC.

The chain employs TRBV7-9 and TRBJ2-5, with TRBD2 as a possible D gene (6 bases). CDR3 length: 15 residues. V was pared by 2 bases and J by 4 bases, with 14 bases between. Germline CDR1 SEHNR, CDR2 FQNEAQ (reference sequence). CDR3 loop: CASSLTPQAGETQYF. CDR3 nucleotides: TGTGCCAGCAGCTTAACCCCCCAAGCGGGAGAGACCCAGTACTTC.

As regards this clonotype: A much more abundant neighbour one base away suggests this may be a read error. The J gene is TRBJ2-1, the V gene TRBV7-2; 8 nucleotides agree with TRBD2. J lost 10 bases, V lost 6 bases, and 14 bases had no gene match. CDR1 and CDR2 (germline): SGHTA, FQGNSA. The CDR3 length is 15 residues. The CDR3: CASRAAGTRGYEQFF. CDR3 bases: TGTGCCAGCAGAGCCGCCGGGACTAGAGGCTACGAGCAGTTCTTC. Full variable domain (rest looked up from reference TRBV7-2 and TRBJ2-1): GAGVSQSPSNKVTEKGKDVELRCDPISGHTALYWYRQSLGQGLEFLIYFQGNSAPDKSGLPSDRFSAERTGGSVSTLTIQRTQQEDSAVYLCASRAAGTRGYEQFFGPGTRLTVL.

This clonotype was seen more than once but under ten times. The chain links TRBV19 to TRBJ2-7, with TRBD1 matching over 8 bases. J was trimmed by 6 bases and V by 8 bases; bases with no gene match: 3. CDR1 is LNHDA, CDR2 SQIVND, per germline (reference sequence). The length of the CDR3 is 11 residues. The CDR3: CASGQGLEQYF. The DNA for the CDR3 is TGTGCCAGTGGACAGGGTCTCGAGCAGTACTTC.